The 30 T cell receptor beta chains reported below all come from one sample, sequenced in a study of T cell repertoires in cytomegalovirus infection. A single record per CDR3 protein comes from TCRdb applying MiXCR to the reads. The data show roughly 760,000 distinct CDR3 sequences, with roughly 35% seen just once and around 2.8% held by the top ten. Sequencing was done on a sample of PBMCs. Every receptor here comes from a human donor in good health (CMV status not recorded). Some clones in this sample may be carry-over from other donors' samples.

The chain recombines TRBV10-3 with TRBJ2-3; TRBD2 might be the D (5 bases). CDR3 length equals 15 residues. In germline, CDR1 is ENHRY, CDR2 SYGVKD. The germline V and J ends were trimmed by 8 bases and 1 base, with 16 bases remaining between them. CDR3 in amino acids: CAISPLGLGTDTQYF. The DNA of the CDR3 is TGTGCCATCTCCCCGTTAGGACTCGGCACAGATACGCAGTATTTT.

The V and J genes are TRBV6-5 and TRBJ2-1, with a possible D match to TRBD1 (6 bases). The ends were cut back, 10 bases at V and 4 bases at J, with 14 bases in the middle. The CDR3 is 13 amino acids. CDR1 and CDR2 from the germline V gene are MNHEY and SVGAGI. For the CDR3, the DNA is TGTGCCACCAAACAGGGATATTACAATGAGCAGTTCTTC. This translates into CATKQGYYNEQFF.

V and J are TRBV6-2 or TRBV6-3 and TRBJ1-1, with 7 bases fitting TRBD1. The J segment lost 0 bases and the V segment lost 9 bases, leaving 10 bases of the junction unmatched. In germline, CDR1 is MNHEY, CDR2 SVGEGT. This CDR3 has 15 residues. The CDR3 nucleotides are TGTGCCAGTAACCGGGACAGCTATTTGAACACTGAAGCTTTCTTT. It specifies CASNRDSYLNTEAFF.

The chain recombines TRBV20-1 with TRBJ1-5, with D perhaps matching TRBD1 (6 bases). Germline-derived CDR1 and CDR2 are DFQATT and SNEGSKA (reference sequence). The CDR3 consists of 14 residues. V was pared by 0 bases and J by 5 bases, with 11 bases between. Written as DNA, the CDR3 is TGCAGTGCTAGAGAGGCTAGGGGGGATCAGCCCCAGCATTTT. Translating gives CSAREARGDQPQHF.

Regarding this clonotype: Given a much more abundant clone one base away, this may be a read error. V and J are TRBV6-2 or TRBV6-3 and TRBJ2-2, with TRBD2 matching 9 bases. Germline assignment: CDR1 MNHEY and CDR2 SVGEGT. V was pared by 6 bases and J by 3 bases, with 5 bases of the junction left unmatched. The CDR3 sequence is 15 residues long. CDR3 residues: CASRPGTSHTGELFF. Written as DNA, the CDR3 is TGTGCCAGCAGGCCCGGGACTAGCCACACCGGGGAGCTGTTTTTT.

Of note for this clonotype: This may come from a read error, since a much larger clone is one base off. The chain is built from TRBV15 and TRBJ1-1; maybe TRBD1 (6 bases). The CDR3 runs 15 residues. Trimming cost V 5 bases and J 0 bases, with 13 bases left between them. Germline assignment: CDR1 LNHNV and CDR2 YYDKDF (reference sequence). The DNA for the CDR3 is TGTGCCACCAGCCGGTGGGACACCATGAACACTGAAGCTTTCTTT. Protein product: CATSRWDTMNTEAFF.

The chain carries TRBV9 and TRBJ1-1, with a possible D match to TRBD1 (6 bases). This CDR3 has 15 residues. V was cut by 0 bases and J by 4 bases, with 13 bases left in between. The germline CDR1 and CDR2 sequences are SGDLS and YYNGEE. CDR3 in DNA: TGTGCCAGCAGCGTAGATCAGGGGCCGATCACTGAAGCTTTCTTT. Translating it yields CASSVDQGPITEAFF.

The table lists this clonotype with a few counts. The chain joins TRBV20-1 to TRBJ1-1; no definite D call. The germline V and J ends were trimmed by 5 bases and 2 bases, with 18 bases remaining between them. The germline V gene encodes CDR1 DFQATT and CDR2 SNEGSKA (reference sequence). The CDR3 is 15 amino acids. CDR3 DNA sequence: TGCAGTGCTGGCGGACTAGGAAAGTCTAACACTGAAGCTTTCTTT. The encoded protein is CSAGGLGKSNTEAFF.

Only a few counts were recorded for this clonotype. V usage is TRBV7-6 and J usage is TRBJ2-2; 7 bases are a match to TRBD1. This CDR3 spans 16 amino acids. V lost 4 bases and J lost 1; bases outside the gene matches: 6. Germline assignment: CDR1 SGHVS and CDR2 FNYEAQ. The CDR3 region has the DNA TGTGCCAGCAGCTCCCGACAGGGTGGGAACACCGGGGAGCTGTTTTTT. Its translation: CASSSRQGGNTGELFF. Together with reference TRBV7-6 and TRBJ2-2, the CDR3 gives the full variable domain: GAGVSQSPRYKVTKRGQDVALRCDPISGHVSLYWYRQALGQGPEFLTYFNYEAQQDKSGLPNDRFSAERPEGSISTLTIQRTEQRDSAMYRCASSSRQGGNTGELFFGEGSRLTVL.

The V gene is TRBV6-5, the J gene TRBJ2-1; possibly TRBD2 for D (5 bases). CDR1 is MNHEY and CDR2 is SVGAGI in the germline V gene. The CDR3 runs 14 residues. V gave up 2 bases and J gave up 1 base, with 6 bases separating them. CDR3 nucleotides: TGTGCCAGCAGTTACGAGGGATCCTACAATGAGCAGTTCTTC. Translation gives CASSYEGSYNEQFF.

This clonotype was recorded a few times. This sequence joins TRBV5-1 and TRBJ2-7, with D possibly called TRBD1 or TRBD2 (5 bases each). Trimming cost V 5 bases and J 6 bases, with 18 bases left between them. Germline CDR1 is SGHRS and CDR2 is YFSETQ. The CDR3 sequence is 14 residues long. The CDR3 sequence: CASSLTWGSGEQYF. The CDR3 DNA sequence: TGCGCCAGCAGTTTGACCTGGGGGAGCGGCGAGCAGTACTTC. Full variable domain (remainder filled in from reference TRBV5-1 and TRBJ2-7): KAGVTQTPRYLIKTRGQQVTLSCSPISGHRSVSWYQQTPGQGLQFLFEYFSETQRNKGNFPGRFSGRQFSNSRSEMNVSTLELGDSALYLCASSLTWGSGEQYFGPGTRLTVT.

The gene calls are TRBV28 and TRBJ2-7; the D gene is possibly TRBD1 (6 bases). CDR3 length equals 14 residues. Trimming took off 6 bases at V and 4 bases at J, with 16 bases between the two ends. Germline loops: CDR1 MDHEN, CDR2 SYDVKM. Here the CDR3 DNA reads TGTGCCAGCAGCGCCCAGGGACAAAAATACGAGCAGTACTTC. Residues: CASSAQGQKYEQYF.

This clonotype was picked up a small number of times. This chain uses TRBV6-8 with TRBJ1-6, with 9 bases identical to TRBD1. Germline V CDR1 and CDR2: MNHGY, SAAAGT. J gave up 10 bases and V 5 bases, and 3 bases lay outside the gene matches. There are 13 residues in the CDR3. The CDR3: CASSRTGGSPLHF. The CDR3 DNA is TGTGCCAGCAGTAGAACAGGGGGCTCACCCCTCCACTTT.

This clonotype came up a few times. This rearrangement joins TRBV12-3 or TRBV12-4 to TRBJ2-7; TRBD1 aligns across 8 bases. This CDR3 is 15 amino acids long. J was trimmed by 6 bases and V by 5 bases; bases with no gene match: 12. The CDR3 sequence is CASSGRTGIPSEQYF. CDR3 bases: TGTGCCAGCAGTGGAAGGACAGGGATACCTAGCGAGCAGTACTTC.

As concerns this clonotype: The final CDR3 position lacks the conserved phenylalanine or tryptophan, pointing to a likely read error. This sequence joins TRBV20-1 and TRBJ1-4; TRBD1 might be the D (5 bases). This CDR3 comprises 15 residues. Germline CDR1 reads DFQATT; CDR2 reads SNEGSKA (reference sequence). V lost 6 bases and J 14 bases, leaving 28 bases between the germline ends. The CDR3 is CSARSPGLRDETLFL. The DNA of the CDR3 is TGCAGTGCGAGATCACCGGGACTCAGGGATGAAACCCTGTTTTTG.

This clonotype was observed a few times. V gene TRBV20-1 combines with J gene TRBJ2-7; TRBD2 matches at 9 bases. V shed 3 bases, J shed 0 bases, and the junction held 9 bases outside the gene matches. Germline CDR1 DFQATT, CDR2 SNEGSKA (reference sequence). The CDR3 consists of 16 residues. This CDR3 reads CSARGLAASFSYEQYF. The CDR3 bases are TGCAGTGCTAGGGGACTAGCTGCATCTTTCTCCTACGAGCAGTACTTC.

This chain uses TRBV5-1 with TRBJ2-7; D is unresolved. V shed 4 bases and J shed 5 bases, with 16 bases lying between them. CDR1 and CDR2 from the germline V gene are SGHRS and YFSETQ. This CDR3 has 14 amino acids. The CDR3 coding sequence is TGCGCCAGCAGCCTTACAGTCGGCCCCGACGAGCAGTACTTC. This gives the protein CASSLTVGPDEQYF.

The table lists this clonotype with a few counts. The CDR3 DNA reads as TGCAGCGTTGAAGGCCTTTTCCCCGAAGCTTTCTTT. It translates to CSVEGLFPEAFF. The chain couples TRBV29-1 to TRBJ1-1; D remains ambiguous. The CDR3 has 12 residues. Trimming pared 1 base from V and 8 bases from J, leaving 11 bases between. CDR1 is SQVTM, CDR2 ANQGSEA, per germline.

This chain joins TRBV15 and TRBJ2-7; 7 nucleotides agree with TRBD1. This CDR3 is 19 amino acids long. After removal of 0 bases from V and 3 bases from J, the junction contained 17 bases not matched to a gene. Germline CDR1 and CDR2: LNHNV and YYDKDF (reference sequence). In DNA, the CDR3 is TGTGCCACCAGCAGAGACTCCGTTTTAATAGGACAGGACGTCTACGAGCAGTACTTC. Translation: CATSRDSVLIGQDVYEQYF.

On this clonotype: A much larger clone sits a single nucleotide away, making a read error possible. V gene TRBV7-2 combines with J gene TRBJ2-7; D is undetermined. Trimming pared 4 bases from V and 4 bases from J, leaving 11 bases between. There are 13 residues in the CDR3. Germline V gives CDR1 SGHTA, CDR2 FQGNSA. This CDR3 is CASSYQERYEQYF. The DNA of the CDR3 is TGTGCCAGCAGCTACCAGGAGCGTTACGAGCAGTACTTC.

This clonotype has a handful of counts. This rearrangement joins TRBV7-6 to TRBJ2-1; 10 bases map to TRBD1. Germline loops: CDR1 SGHVS, CDR2 FNYEAQ. The junction had 19 bases not matched to a gene; V was cut back by 4 bases and J by 7 bases. This CDR3 is 19 amino acids long. The CDR3 sequence: CASSSPGQGISSALNEQFF. CDR3 DNA: TGTGCCAGCAGCTCGCCGGGACAGGGGATTAGTAGCGCGTTGAATGAGCAGTTCTTC.

V usage is TRBV11-1 and J usage is TRBJ2-2; TRBD2 is a possible D gene (5 bases). Looked up from germline, CDR1 is SGHAT and CDR2 is FQDESV (reference sequence). This CDR3 is 12 amino acids long. V lost 5 bases to trimming and J lost 7 bases, with 8 bases between them. The CDR3 coding sequence is TGTGCCAGCAGCCACGGAGGCGGGGAGCTGTTTTTT. Translated, it gives CASSHGGGELFF.

This clonotype was seen only a few times. The rearrangement links TRBV4-1 to TRBJ2-7; a possible D gene is TRBD1 (6 bases). The germline gives CDR1 MGHRA, CDR2 YSYEKL. Trimming pared 0 bases from V and 5 bases from J, leaving 8 bases between. The CDR3 has 13 residues. The CDR3 DNA is TGCGCCAGCAGCCAAGAACAGGGCCACGAGCAGTACTTC. Its translation is CASSQEQGHEQYF.

The V and J genes are TRBV5-3 and TRBJ2-4; 9 bases align to TRBD1. TRBV5-3 is identified as an open reading frame with a role that is uncertain. This CDR3 comprises 14 residues. J gave up 5 bases and V 8 bases, and 8 bases lay outside the gene matches. The CDR3 sequence: CASSPTGGENIQYF. The CDR3 DNA sequence: TGTGCCAGCAGCCCGACAGGGGGGGAAAACATTCAGTACTTC.

The chain links TRBV7-2 to TRBJ1-1; D is uncertain. V was pared by 5 bases and J by 10 bases, with 17 bases between. The CDR3 is 13 residues long. Germline lookup yields CDR1 SGHTA and CDR2 FQGNSA. The DNA for the CDR3 is TGTGCCAGCAGCGGACCCGGGCCCTCGTCAGCTTTCTTT. It translates to CASSGPGPSSAFF. Combining the CDR3 with reference TRBV7-2 and TRBJ1-1 gives the whole variable domain GAGVSQSPSNKVTEKGKDVELRCDPISGHTALYWYRQSLGQGLEFLIYFQGNSAPDKSGLPSDRFSAERTGGSVSTLTIQRTQQEDSAVYLCASSGPGPSSAFFGQGTRLTVV.

There are a few counts of this clonotype. The V and J genes are TRBV29-1 and TRBJ2-2; 10 bases are shared with TRBD1. The CDR3 runs to 14 residues. Germline V gene lookup returns CDR1 SQVTM and CDR2 ANQGSEA. Trimming at V came to 4 bases and at J to 2 bases, leaving 1 base not matched to a gene. CDR3 in amino acids: CSVGQGANTGELFF. As DNA, the CDR3 is TGCAGCGTTGGACAGGGGGCCAACACCGGGGAGCTGTTTTTT.

This clonotype was observed at least ten times. The rearrangement joins TRBV28 to TRBJ2-2; 12 positions agree with TRBD2. Germline V CDR1 and CDR2: MDHEN, SYDVKM. The V segment lost 0 bases and the J segment 6 bases; nucleotides outside the gene matches: 5. The CDR3 runs 17 residues. CDR3 bases: TGTGCCAGCAGTTTATGGGAGCTAGCGGGAGGGCCCGGGGAGCTGTTTTTT. Translated: CASSLWELAGGPGELFF. Based on the CDR3 plus reference TRBV28 and TRBJ2-2, the full variable domain is DVKVTQSSRYLVKRTGEKVFLECVQDMDHENMFWYRQDPGLGLRLIYFSYDVKMKEKGDIPEGYSVSREKKERFSLILESASTNQTSMYLCASSLWELAGGPGELFFGEGSRLTVL.

V usage is TRBV28 and J usage is TRBJ2-2; 8 bases agree with TRBD1. Germline V lookup: CDR1 MDHEN, CDR2 SYDVKM. V dropped 5 bases and J dropped 6; count of bases not matched to a gene: 8. The CDR3 loop spans 15 amino acids. For the CDR3, the DNA is TGTGCCAGCAGTATGACAGGGGAAAGGGCCGGGGAGCTGTTTTTT. Protein: CASSMTGERAGELFF.

The chain joins TRBV2 to TRBJ1-6, with D maybe TRBD1 (5 bases). CDR1 and CDR2 (germline): SNHLY, FYNNEI. The CDR3 contains 14 residues. The V and J ends lost 3 bases and 3 bases respectively, with 6 bases between them. For the CDR3, the DNA is TGTGCCAGCAGTGACCAGGGCTATAATTCACCCCTCCACTTT. Its translation: CASSDQGYNSPLHF.

This clonotype was counted only a few times. This chain joins TRBV11-2 and TRBJ2-1, with TRBD2 as a possible D gene (6 bases). Germline values: CDR1 SGHAT, CDR2 FQNNGV. The CDR3 is 13 residues long. Trimming stripped 5 bases from V and 3 bases from J, with 8 bases between. CDR3 DNA sequence: TGTGCCAGCAGCGAGGGACTCTACAATGAGCAGTTCTTC. It yields the protein CASSEGLYNEQFF.